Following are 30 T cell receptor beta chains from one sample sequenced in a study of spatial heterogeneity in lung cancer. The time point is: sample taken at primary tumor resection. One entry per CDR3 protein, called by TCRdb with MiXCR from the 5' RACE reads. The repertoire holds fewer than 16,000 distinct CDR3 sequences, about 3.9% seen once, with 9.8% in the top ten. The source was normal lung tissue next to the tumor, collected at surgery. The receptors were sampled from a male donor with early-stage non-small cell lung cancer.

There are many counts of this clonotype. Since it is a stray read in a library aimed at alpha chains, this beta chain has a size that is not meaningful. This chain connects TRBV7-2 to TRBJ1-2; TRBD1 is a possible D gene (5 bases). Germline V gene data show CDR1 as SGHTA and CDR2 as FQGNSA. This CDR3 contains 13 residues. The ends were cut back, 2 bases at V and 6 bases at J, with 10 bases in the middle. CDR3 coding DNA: TGTGCCAGCAGCTTACGGCAGGGCCATGGCTACACCTTC. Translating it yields CASSLRQGHGYTF.

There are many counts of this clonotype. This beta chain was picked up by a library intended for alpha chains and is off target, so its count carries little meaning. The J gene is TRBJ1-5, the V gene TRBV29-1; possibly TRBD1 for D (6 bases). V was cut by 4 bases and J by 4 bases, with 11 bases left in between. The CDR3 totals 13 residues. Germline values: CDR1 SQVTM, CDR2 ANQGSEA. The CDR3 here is CSVGQAGNQPQHF. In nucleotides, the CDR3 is TGCAGCGTTGGACAGGCGGGGAATCAGCCCCAGCATTTT.

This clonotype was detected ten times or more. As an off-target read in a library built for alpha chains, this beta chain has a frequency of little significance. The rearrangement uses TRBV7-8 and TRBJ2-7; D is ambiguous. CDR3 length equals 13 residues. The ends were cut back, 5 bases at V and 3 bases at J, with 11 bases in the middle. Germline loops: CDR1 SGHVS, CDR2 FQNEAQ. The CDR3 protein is CASSPLGYYEQYF. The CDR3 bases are TGTGCCAGCAGCCCCCTAGGGTACTACGAGCAGTACTTC.

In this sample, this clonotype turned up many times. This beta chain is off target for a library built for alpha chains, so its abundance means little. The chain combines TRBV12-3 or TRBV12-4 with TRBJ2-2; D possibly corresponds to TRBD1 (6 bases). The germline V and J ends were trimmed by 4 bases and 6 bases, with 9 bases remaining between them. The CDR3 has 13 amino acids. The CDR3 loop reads CASSSTGPGELFF. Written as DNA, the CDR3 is TGTGCCAGCAGTTCTACAGGGCCCGGGGAGCTGTTTTTT.

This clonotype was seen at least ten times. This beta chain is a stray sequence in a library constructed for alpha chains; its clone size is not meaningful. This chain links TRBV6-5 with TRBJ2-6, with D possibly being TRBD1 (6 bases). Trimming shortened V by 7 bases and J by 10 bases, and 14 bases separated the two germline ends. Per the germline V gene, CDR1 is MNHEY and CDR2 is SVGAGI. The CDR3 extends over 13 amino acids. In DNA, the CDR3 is TGTGCCAGCAATCGACAACAGGGAAACGTCCTGACTTTC. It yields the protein CASNRQQGNVLTF.

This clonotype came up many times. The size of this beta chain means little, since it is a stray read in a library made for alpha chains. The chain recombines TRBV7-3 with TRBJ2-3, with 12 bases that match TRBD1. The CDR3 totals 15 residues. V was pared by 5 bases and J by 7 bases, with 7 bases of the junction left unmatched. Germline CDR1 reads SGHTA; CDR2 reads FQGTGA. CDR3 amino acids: CASSRGTGGMYTQYF. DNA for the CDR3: TGTGCCAGCAGCCGCGGGACAGGGGGCATGTATACGCAGTATTTT.

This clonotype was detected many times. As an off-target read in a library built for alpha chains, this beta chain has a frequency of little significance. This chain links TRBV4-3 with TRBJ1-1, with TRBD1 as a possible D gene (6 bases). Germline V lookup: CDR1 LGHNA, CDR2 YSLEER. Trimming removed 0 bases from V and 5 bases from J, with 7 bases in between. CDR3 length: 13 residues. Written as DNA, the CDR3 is TGCGCCAGCAGCCAAGACAGGGGTACTGAAGCTTTCTTT. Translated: CASSQDRGTEAFF.

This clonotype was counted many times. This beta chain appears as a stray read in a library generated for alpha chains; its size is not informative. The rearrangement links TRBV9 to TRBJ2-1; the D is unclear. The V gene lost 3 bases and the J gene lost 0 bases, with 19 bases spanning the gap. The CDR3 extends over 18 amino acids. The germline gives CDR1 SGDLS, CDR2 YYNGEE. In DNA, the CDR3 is TGTGCCAGCAGCGCTCCACCGGTTAGTAGCAGCTCCTACAATGAGCAGTTCTTC. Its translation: CASSAPPVSSSSYNEQFF.

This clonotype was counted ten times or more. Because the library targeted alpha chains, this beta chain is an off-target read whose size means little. This CDR3 reads CSARDRGPADGYTF. The CDR3 DNA is TGCAGTGCTAGAGATCGGGGCCCCGCAGATGGCTACACCTTC. This rearrangement joins TRBV20-1 to TRBJ1-2; the D gene is possibly TRBD1 (5 bases). V lost 0 bases, J lost 6 bases, and 14 bases lay in between. The CDR3 spans 14 residues. Per germline, CDR1 DFQATT and CDR2 SNEGSKA (reference sequence).

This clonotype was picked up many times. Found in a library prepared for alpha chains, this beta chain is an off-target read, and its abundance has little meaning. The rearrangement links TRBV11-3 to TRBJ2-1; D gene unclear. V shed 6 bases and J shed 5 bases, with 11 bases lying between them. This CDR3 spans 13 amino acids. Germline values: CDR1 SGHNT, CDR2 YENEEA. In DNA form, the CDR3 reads TGTGCCAGCAGACGAACTTTTGACAATGAGCAGTTCTTC. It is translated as CASRRTFDNEQFF. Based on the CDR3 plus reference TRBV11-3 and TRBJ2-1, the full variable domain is EAGVVQSPRYKIIEKKQPVAFWCNPISGHNTLYWYLQNLGQGPELLIRYENEEAVDDSQLPKDRFSAERLKGVDSTLKIQPAELGDSAVYLCASRRTFDNEQFFGPGTRLTVL.

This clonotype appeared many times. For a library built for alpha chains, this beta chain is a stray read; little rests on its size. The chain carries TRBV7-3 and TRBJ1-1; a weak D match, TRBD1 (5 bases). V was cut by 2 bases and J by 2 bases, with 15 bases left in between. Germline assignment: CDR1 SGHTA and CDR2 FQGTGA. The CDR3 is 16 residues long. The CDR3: CASSLFPVGGNTEAFF. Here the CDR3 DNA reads TGTGCCAGCAGCTTATTTCCCGTCGGGGGAAACACTGAAGCTTTCTTT.

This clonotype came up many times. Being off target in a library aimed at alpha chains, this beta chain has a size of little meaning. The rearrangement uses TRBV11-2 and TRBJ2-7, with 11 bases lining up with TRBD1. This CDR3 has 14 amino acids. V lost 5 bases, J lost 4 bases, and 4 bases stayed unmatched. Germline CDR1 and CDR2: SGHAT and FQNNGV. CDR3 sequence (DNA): TGTGCCAGCAGCAACCGGGACAGGGGGTACGAGCAGTACTTC. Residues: CASSNRDRGYEQYF.

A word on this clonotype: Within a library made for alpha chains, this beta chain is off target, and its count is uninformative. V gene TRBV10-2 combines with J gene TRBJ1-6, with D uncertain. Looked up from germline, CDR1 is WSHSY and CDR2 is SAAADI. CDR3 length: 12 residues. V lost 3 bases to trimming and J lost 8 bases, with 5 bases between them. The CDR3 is CASSELDSPLHF. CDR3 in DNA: TGCGCCAGCAGTGAACTGGATTCACCCCTCCACTTT.

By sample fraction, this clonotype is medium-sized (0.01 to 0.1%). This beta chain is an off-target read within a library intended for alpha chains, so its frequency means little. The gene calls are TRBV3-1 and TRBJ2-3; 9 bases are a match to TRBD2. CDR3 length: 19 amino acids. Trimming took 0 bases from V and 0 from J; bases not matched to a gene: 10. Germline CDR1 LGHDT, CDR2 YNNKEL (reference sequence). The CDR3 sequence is CASSQETSGITKSTDTQYF. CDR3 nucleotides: TGTGCCAGCAGCCAAGAGACTAGCGGTATCACTAAAAGCACAGATACGCAGTATTTT.

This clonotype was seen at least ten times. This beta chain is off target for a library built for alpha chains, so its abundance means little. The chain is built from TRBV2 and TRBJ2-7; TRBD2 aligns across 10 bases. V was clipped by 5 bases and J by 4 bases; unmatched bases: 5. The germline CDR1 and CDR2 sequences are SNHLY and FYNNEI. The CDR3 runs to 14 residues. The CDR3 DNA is TGTGCCAGCAGTCGGCCTAGCGGGAGTTACGAGCAGTACTTC. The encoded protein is CASSRPSGSYEQYF. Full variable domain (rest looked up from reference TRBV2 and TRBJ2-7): EPEVTQTPSHQVTQMGQEVILRCVPISNHLYFYWYRQILGQKVEFLVSFYNNEISEKSEIFDDQFSVERPDGSNFTLKIRSTKLEDSAMYFCASSRPSGSYEQYFGPGTRLTVT.

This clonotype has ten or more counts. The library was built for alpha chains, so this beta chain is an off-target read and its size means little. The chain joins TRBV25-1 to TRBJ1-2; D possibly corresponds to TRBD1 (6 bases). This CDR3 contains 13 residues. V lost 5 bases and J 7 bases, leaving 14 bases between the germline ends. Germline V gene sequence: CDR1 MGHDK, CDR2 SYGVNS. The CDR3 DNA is TGTGCCAGCAGTATCGGACAGTCTAGTGGCTACACCTTC. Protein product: CASSIGQSSGYTF.

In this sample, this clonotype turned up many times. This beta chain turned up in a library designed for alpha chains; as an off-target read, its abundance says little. CDR3 region: CASSWGTGGQNQPQHF. CDR3 nucleotides: TGTGCCAGCAGCTGGGGGACAGGGGGTCAGAATCAGCCCCAGCATTTT. V usage is TRBV11-2 and J usage is TRBJ1-5; TRBD1 agrees at 11 bases. V shed 4 bases and J 4 bases; nucleotides not matched to a gene: 6. The CDR3 contains 16 residues. Germline loops: CDR1 SGHAT, CDR2 FQNNGV.

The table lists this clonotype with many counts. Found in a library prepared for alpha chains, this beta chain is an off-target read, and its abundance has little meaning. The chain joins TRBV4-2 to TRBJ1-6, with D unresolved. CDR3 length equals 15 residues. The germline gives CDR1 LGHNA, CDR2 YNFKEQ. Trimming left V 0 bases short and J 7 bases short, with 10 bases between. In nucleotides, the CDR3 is TGTGCCAGCAGCCAAGATCCAGACGGAAATTCACCCCTCCACTTT. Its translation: CASSQDPDGNSPLHF.

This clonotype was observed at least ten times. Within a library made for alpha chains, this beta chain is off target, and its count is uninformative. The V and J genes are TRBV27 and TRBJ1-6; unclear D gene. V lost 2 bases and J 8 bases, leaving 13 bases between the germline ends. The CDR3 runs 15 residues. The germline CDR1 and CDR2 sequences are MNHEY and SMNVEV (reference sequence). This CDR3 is CASSLRGSRDSPLHF. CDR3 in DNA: TGTGCCAGCAGTTTACGGGGTTCGCGCGATTCACCCCTCCACTTT.

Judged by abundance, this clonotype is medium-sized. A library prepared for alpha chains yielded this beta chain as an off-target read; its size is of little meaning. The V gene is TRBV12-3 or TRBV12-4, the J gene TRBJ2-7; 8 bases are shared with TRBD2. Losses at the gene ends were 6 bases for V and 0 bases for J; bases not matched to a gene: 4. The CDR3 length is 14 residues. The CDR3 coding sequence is TGTGCCAGCAGGAGCGGGAGCGCCTCCTACGAGCAGTACTTC. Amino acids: CASRSGSASYEQYF.

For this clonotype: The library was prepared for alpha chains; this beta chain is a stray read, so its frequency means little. CDR3 coding DNA: TGCGCCAGCAGCCCTAGACAGGGGGACACTGAAGCTTTCTTT. Protein: CASSPRQGDTEAFF. V and J are TRBV5-1 and TRBJ1-1; TRBD1 matches at 9 bases. The CDR3 totals 14 residues. Germline CDR1 reads SGHRS; CDR2 reads YFSETQ. After removal of 4 bases from V and 3 bases from J, the junction contained 4 bases not matched to a gene. The entire variable domain, with the rest obtained from reference TRBV5-1 and TRBJ1-1, is as follows: KAGVTQTPRYLIKTRGQQVTLSCSPISGHRSVSWYQQTPGQGLQFLFEYFSETQRNKGNFPGRFSGRQFSNSRSEMNVSTLELGDSALYLCASSPRQGDTEAFFGQGTRLTVV.

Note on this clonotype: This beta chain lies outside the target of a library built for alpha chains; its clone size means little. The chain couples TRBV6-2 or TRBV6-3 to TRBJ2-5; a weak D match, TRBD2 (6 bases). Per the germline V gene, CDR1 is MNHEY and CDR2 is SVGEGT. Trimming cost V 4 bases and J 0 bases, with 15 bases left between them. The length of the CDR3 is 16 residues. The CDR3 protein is CASSWLGGKNQETQYF. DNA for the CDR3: TGTGCCAGCAGTTGGCTCGGCGGGAAAAACCAAGAGACCCAGTACTTC.

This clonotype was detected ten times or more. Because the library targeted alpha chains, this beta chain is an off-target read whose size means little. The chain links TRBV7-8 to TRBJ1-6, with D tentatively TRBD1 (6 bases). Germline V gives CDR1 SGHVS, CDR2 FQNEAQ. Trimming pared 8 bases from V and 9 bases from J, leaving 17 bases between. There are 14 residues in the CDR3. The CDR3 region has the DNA TGTGCCAGCGGGGCGGCAGGGGAGGGTTCACCCCTCCACTTT. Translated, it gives CASGAAGEGSPLHF.

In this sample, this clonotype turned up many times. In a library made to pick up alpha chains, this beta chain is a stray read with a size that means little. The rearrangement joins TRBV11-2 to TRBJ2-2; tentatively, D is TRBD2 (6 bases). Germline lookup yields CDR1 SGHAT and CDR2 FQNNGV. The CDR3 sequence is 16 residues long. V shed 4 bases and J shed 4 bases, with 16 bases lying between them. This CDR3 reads CASSSRRVRGTGELFF. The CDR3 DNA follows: TGTGCCAGCAGCTCAAGGAGGGTTCGAGGCACCGGGGAGCTGTTTTTT. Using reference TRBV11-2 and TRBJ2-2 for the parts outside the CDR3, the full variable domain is EAGVAQSPRYKIIEKRQSVAFWCNPISGHATLYWYQQILGQGPKLLIQFQNNGVVDDSQLPKDRFSAERLKGVDSTLKIQPAKLEDSAVYLCASSSRRVRGTGELFFGEGSRLTVL.

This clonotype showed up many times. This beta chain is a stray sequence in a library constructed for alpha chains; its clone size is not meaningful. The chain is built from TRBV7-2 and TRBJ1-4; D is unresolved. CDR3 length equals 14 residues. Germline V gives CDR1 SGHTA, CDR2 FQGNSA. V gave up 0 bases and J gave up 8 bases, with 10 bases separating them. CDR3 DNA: TGTGCCAGCAGCTTAGCGGCAGGCGGCGAAAAACTGTTTTTT. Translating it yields CASSLAAGGEKLFF.

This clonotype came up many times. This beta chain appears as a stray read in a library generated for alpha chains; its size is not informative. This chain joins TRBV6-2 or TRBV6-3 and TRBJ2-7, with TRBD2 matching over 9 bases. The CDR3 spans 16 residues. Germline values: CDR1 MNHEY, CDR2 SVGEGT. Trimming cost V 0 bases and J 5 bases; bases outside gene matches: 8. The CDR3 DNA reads TGTGCCAGCAGTTACTCGACGATAGCGGGAGCCCACGAGCAGTACTTC. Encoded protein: CASSYSTIAGAHEQYF.

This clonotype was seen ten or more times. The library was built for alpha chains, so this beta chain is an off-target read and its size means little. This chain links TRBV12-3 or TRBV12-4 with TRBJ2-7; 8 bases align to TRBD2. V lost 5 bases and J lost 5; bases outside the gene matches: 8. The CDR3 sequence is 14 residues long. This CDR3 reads CASSPSGRGDEQYF. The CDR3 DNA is TGTGCCAGCAGTCCGAGCGGGAGAGGGGACGAGCAGTACTTC.

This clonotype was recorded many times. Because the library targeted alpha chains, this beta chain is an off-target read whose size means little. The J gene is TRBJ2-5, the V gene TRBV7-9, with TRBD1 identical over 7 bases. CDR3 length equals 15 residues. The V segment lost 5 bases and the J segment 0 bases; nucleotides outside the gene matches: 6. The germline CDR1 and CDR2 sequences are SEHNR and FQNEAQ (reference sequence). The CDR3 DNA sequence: TGTGCCAGCAGCCCCTCACAGGGGTACCAAGAGACCCAGTACTTC. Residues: CASSPSQGYQETQYF.

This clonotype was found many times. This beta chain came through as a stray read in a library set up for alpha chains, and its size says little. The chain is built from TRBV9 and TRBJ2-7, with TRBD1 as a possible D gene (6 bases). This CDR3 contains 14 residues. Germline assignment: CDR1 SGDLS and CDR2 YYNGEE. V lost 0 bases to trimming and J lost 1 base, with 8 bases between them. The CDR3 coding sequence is TGTGCCAGCAGCGTAGCGGACAGTTCCTACGAGCAGTACTTC. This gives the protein CASSVADSSYEQYF.

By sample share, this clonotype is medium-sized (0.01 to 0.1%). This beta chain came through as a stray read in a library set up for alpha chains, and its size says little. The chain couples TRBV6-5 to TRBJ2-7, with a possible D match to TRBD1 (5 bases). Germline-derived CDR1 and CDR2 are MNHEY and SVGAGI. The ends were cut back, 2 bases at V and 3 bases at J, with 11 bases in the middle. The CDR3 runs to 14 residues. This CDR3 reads CASSYGQGVYEQYF. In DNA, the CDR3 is TGTGCCAGCAGTTACGGGCAGGGTGTCTACGAGCAGTACTTC.